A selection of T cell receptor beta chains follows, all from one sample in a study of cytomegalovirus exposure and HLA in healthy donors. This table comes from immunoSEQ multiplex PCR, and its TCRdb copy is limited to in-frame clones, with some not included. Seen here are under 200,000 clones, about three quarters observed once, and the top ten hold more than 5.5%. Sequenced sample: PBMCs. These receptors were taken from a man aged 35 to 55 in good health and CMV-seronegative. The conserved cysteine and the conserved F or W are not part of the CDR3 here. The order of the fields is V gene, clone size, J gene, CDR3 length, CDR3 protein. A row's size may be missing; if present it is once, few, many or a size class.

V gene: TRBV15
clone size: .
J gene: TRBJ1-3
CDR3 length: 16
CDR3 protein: ATSRVRPREGSGNTIY

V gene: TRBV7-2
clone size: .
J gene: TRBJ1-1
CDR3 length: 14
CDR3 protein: ASSTTSGGLGTEAF

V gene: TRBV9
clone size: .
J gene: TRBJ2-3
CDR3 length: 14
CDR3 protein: ASSVAGHTFTDTQY

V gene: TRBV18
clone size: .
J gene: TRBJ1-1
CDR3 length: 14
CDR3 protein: ASSPYEQGLGTEAF

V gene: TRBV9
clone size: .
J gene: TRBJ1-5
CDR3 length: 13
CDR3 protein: ASSVTGGSNQPQH

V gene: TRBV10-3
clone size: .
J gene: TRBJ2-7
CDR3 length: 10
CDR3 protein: AIKDSYYEQY

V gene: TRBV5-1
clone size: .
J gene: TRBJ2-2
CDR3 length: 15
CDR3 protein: ASKIVRGGADTGELF

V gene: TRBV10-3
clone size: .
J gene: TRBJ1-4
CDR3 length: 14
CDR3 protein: AISFSRGATNEKLF

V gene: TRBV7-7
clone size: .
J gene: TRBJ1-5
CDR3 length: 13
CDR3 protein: ASSTRQSGNQPQH

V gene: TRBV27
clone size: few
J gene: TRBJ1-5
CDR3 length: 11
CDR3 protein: ASSSTGRQPQH

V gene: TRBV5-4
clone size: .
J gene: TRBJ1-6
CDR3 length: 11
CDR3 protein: ASSLRDNSPLH

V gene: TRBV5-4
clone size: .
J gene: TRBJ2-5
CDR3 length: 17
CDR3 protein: ASSSDWGKPGQGEETQY

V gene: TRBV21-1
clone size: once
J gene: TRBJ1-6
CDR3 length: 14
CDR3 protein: ASSKGAETGNSPLH

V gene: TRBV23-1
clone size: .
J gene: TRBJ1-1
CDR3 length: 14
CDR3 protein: ASNPRTGAMNTEAF

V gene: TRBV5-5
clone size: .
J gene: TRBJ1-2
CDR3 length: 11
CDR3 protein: ASSTQGAYGYT

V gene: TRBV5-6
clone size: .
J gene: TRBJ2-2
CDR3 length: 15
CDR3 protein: ASSFVDVRGVTGELF

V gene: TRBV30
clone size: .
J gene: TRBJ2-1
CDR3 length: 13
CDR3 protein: AWSWTSGRRNEQF

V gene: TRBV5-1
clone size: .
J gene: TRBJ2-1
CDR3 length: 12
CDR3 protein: ASSLGQAYNEQF

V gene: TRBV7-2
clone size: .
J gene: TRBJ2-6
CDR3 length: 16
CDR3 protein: ASSWTSGSGSGANVLT

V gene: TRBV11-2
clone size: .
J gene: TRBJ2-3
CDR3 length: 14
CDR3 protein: ASSLVGGTSTDTQY

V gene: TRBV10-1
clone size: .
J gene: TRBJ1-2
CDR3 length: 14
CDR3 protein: ASSESRRPGAYGYT

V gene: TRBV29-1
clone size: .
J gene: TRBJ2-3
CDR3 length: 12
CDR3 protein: SVAVQGITDTQY

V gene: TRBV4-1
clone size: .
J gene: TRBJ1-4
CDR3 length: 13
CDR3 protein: ASSLHSLTNEKLF

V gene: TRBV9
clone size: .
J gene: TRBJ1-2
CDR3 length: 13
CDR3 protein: ASSAELRILDGYT